What follows describes a single T cell receptor (beta chain). This record comes from a study of blood T cell repertoires in COVID-19. Study information: The samples span acute and convalescent COVID-19 from the United States, Italy and Spain. PBMCs, B-cell-depleted T cells, or T cells provided the cDNA or gDNA that made up the material.

Original methodology: Nucleated cell number was recorded as an estimate derived from reference gene primer amplification. Measured with immunoSEQ multiplex PCR; TCRdb has only the in-frame clones, and not every one. Clone size and V and J calls were adopted from that table, with D and trimming inferred from the DNA. The sample records around 200,000 clones, around 83% being singletons. Sequencing was carried out using peripheral blood. This TCR came from a woman in her forties or fifties with acute or convalescent COVID-19.

DNA for the CDR3: TGTGCCAGCATTAACGTAGGGAGGAACACTGAAGCTTTCTTT. Its translation: CASINVGRNTEAFF. The chain is built from TRBV6-5 and TRBJ1-1; no definite D call. V lost 7 bases and J 1 base, leaving 13 bases between the germline ends. The germline V gene has CDR1 MNHEY and CDR2 SVGAGI. CDR3 length: 14 amino acids.